The TCR beta chain under discussion was sequenced for a study of cytomegalovirus exposure and HLA in healthy donors. Study-level results: One later analysis reportedly identified an Asian-associated ancestry cluster that showed fewer N-insertions than the approximately 710-donor mean.

The PCR made use of 60 Vbeta and 13 Jbeta primers. Using immunoSEQ multiplex PCR, the repertoire was profiled, and TCRdb retains in-frame clones only, with some absent. The table records some 190,000 clones, around 84% of them present only once. A remark on this clone: Its antigen is still unknown.

Per the germline V gene, CDR1 is SGHRS and CDR2 is YFSETQ. The CDR3 is 14 amino acids. V was clipped by 2 bases and J by 1 base, with 6 bases between them. The gene calls are TRBV5-1 and TRBJ2-2; maybe TRBD2 (5 bases). The TCR comes from a woman younger than 30 in good health and CMV-seronegative. What was sequenced was PBMCs. In DNA, the CDR3 is TGCGCCAGCAGCTTTCGGGGGAACACCGGGGAGCTGTTTTTT. It codes for CASSFRGNTGELFF. Full variable domain (rest looked up from reference TRBV5-1 and TRBJ2-2): KAGVTQTPRYLIKTRGQQVTLSCSPISGHRSVSWYQQTPGQGLQFLFEYFSETQRNKGNFPGRFSGRQFSNSRSEMNVSTLELGDSALYLCASSFRGNTGELFFGEGSRLTVL.